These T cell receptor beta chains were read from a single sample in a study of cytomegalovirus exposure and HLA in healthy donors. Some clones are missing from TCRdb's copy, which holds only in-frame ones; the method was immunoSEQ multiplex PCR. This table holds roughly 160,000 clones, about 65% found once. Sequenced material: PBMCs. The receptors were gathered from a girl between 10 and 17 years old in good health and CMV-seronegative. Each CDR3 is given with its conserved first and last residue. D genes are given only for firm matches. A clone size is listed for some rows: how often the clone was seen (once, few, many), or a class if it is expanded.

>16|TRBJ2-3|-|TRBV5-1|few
TGCGCCAGCACCTCCCTTGTTGGTTCGGGCACAGATACGCAGTATTTT
CASTSLVGSGTDTQYF
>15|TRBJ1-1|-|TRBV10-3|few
TGTGCCATCAGTGAGTCTCAGGGGATGGAGACTGAAGCTTTCTTT
CAISESQGMETEAFF
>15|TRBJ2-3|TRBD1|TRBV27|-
TGTGCCAGCAGTTCATCCGGGACAGGGGCCGATACGCAGTATTTT
CASSSSGTGADTQYF
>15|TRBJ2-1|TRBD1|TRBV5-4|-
TGTGCCAGCAGGTGGACAGGGGGCTCCTACAATGAGCAGTTCTTC
CASRWTGGSYNEQFF
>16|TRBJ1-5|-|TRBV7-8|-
TGTGCCAGCAGCTTAACGGAGATCGCTAGCAATCAGCCCCAGCATTTT
CASSLTEIASNQPQHF
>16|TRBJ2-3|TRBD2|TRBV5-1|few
TGCGCCAGCAGCCAGGGACTAGCGGAGGGGGTAGATACGCAGTATTTT
CASSQGLAEGVDTQYF
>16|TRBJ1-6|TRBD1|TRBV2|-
TGTGCCAGCAGTGACTCCGGGACAGGGAATAATTCACCCCTCCACTTT
CASSDSGTGNNSPLHF
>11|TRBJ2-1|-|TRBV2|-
TGTGCCAGCGGGGGCGCGACAGTCGCGCTCTTC
CASGGATVALF
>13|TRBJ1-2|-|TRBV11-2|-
TGTGCCAGCAGCCCTGACAGTAACTATGGCTACACCTTC
CASSPDSNYGYTF
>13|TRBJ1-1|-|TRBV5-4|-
TGTGCCAGCAGGTTTGACATCGACACTGAAGCTTTCTTT
CASRFDIDTEAFF
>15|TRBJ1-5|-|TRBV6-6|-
TGTGCCAGCAGTTCCCGAGGGGAGGGCAATCAGCCCCAGCATTTT
CASSSRGEGNQPQHF
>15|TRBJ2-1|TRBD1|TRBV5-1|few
TGCGCCAGCAGCTTGGTGGGACAGGGATACAATGAGCAGTTCTTC
CASSLVGQGYNEQFF
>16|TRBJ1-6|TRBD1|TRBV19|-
TGTGCCAGTAGTTACACGACAGGGACGAAGGGCTCACCCCTCCACTTT
CASSYTTGTKGSPLHF
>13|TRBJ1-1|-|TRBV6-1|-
TGTGCCAGCAGTGAACAGGTGAACACTGAAGCTTTCTTT
CASSEQVNTEAFF
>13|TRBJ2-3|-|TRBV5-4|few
TGTGCCAGCACCCAACGGGGGGCTGATACGCAGTATTTT
CASTQRGADTQYF
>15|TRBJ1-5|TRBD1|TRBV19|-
TGTGCCACCTCGACAGGGGGTGGACCCAATCAGCCCCAGCATTTT
CATSTGGGPNQPQHF
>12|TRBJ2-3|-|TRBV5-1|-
TGCGCCAGCAGGGGGGCGGCAGATACGCAGTATTTT
CASRGAADTQYF
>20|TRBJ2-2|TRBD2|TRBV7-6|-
TGTGCCAGCAGCCAGCGGTCTCTTGGGAGGGGCGTCGCGAACACCGGGGAGCTGTTTTTT
CASSQRSLGRGVANTGELFF
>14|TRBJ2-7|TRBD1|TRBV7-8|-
TGTGCCAGCAGCCCCGAGGACAGGGGCTACGAGCAGTACTTC
CASSPEDRGYEQYF
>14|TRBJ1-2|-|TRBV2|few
TGTGCCAGCAGTGTGGCCGGGGAGGGCTATGGCTACACCTTC
CASSVAGEGYGYTF
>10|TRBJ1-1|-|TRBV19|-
TGTGCCAGTAGTCAGGGAAAAGCTTTCTTT
CASSQGKAFF
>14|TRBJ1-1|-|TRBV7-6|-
TGTGCCAGCAGCTTAGAACAAGGTGGAGCTGAAGCTTTCTTT
CASSLEQGGAEAFF
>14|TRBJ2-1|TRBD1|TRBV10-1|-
TGCGCCAGCAGTAAGACAGGGGATAACAATGAGCAGTTCTTC
CASSKTGDNNEQFF
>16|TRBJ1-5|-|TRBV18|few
TGTGCCAGCTCACCGGACAAGGAAAGTGGCAATCAGCCCCAGCATTTT
CASSPDKESGNQPQHF
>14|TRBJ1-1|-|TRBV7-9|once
TGTGCCAGCAGCCCCCAGGCTCAGAACACTGAAGCTTTCTTT
CASSPQAQNTEAFF
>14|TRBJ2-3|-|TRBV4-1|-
TGCGCCAGCAGCCAACTAGGTCCCAGAGATACGCAGTATTTT
CASSQLGPRDTQYF
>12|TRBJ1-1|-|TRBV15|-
TGTGCCACCAGCAGAGATTGGGGCGAAGCTTTCTTT
CATSRDWGEAFF
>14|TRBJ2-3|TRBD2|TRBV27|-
TGTGCCAGCAGTTTAGAGGGTAGCGGGGATACGCAGTATTTT
CASSLEGSGDTQYF
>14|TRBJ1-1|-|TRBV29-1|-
TGCAGCGCCCATGGGGGGGTAAACAACGCTGAAGCTTTCTTT
CSAHGGVNNAEAFF
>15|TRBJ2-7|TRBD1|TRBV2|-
TGTGCCAGCCTCAACCGGGACAGGGGCTCGGAGGAGCAGTACTTC
CASLNRDRGSEEQYF
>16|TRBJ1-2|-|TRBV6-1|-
TGTGCCAGCAGTGAAGCTGGGCAGGGTATCCTCTATGGCTACACCTTC
CASSEAGQGILYGYTF
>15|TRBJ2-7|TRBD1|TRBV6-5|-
TGTGCCAGCAGTCCGGGTGACAGGGTGGCCGACGAGCAGTACTTC
CASSPGDRVADEQYF
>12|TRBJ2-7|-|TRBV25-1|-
TGTGCCGCAGGACACAGCTCCTACGAGCAGTACTTC
CAAGHSSYEQYF
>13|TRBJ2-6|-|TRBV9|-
TGTGCCAGCAGCGGGCTGGCGGCCAACGTCCTGACTTTC
CASSGLAANVLTF
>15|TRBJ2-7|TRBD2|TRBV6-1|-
TGTGCCAGCAGTGTGGGACTAGGGGACTCCTACGAGCAGTACTTC
CASSVGLGDSYEQYF
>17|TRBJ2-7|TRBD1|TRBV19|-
TGTGCCAGTAGTTCCTTGAAGTATGGACAGGGGGCTGGGGAGCAGTACTTC
CASSSLKYGQGAGEQYF
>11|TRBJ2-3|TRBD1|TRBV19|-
TGTGCCAGTAGTGACAGGGCTACGCAGTATTTT
CASSDRATQYF
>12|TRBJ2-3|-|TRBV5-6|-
TGTGCCAGCAGCTTAGGGGTGGATACGCAGTATTTT
CASSLGVDTQYF
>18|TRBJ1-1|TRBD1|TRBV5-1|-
TGCGCCAGCAGCTCAGGCTCCGGGACAGGGATTGTGTACACTGAAGCTTTCTTT
CASSSGSGTGIVYTEAFF
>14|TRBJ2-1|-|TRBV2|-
TGTGCCAGCAGCCACGCCCCAAGAGGGAATGAGCAGTTCTTC
CASSHAPRGNEQFF
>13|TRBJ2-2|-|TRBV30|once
TGTGCCTGGACAGGGGCTAACACCGGGGAGCTGTTTTTT
CAWTGANTGELFF
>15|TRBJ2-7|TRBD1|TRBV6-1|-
TGTGCCAGCAGTTCCGGACAGGGCGGGCAGTACGAGCAGTACTTC
CASSSGQGGQYEQYF
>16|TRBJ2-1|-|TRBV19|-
TGTGCCAGTAGCCCACAGGGGCGGGGGGTTTCGAATGAGCAGTTCTTC
CASSPQGRGVSNEQFF
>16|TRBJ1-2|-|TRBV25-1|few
TGTGCCAGCAGTCGGGGGAGTGGCTCGAATAACTATGGCTACACCTTC
CASSRGSGSNNYGYTF
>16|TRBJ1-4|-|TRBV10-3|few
TGTGCCATCAGTGAGTCGGGGGGAGCAACTAATGAAAAACTGTTTTTT
CAISESGGATNEKLFF